These 31 T cell receptor beta chains were all obtained from the same sample, sequenced in a study of blood T cell repertoires in COVID-19. Here immunoSEQ multiplex PCR was the method, and the copy in TCRdb shows in-frame clones only, minus some. Among 150,000 to 200,000 clones listed, around 80% were seen once. The sequencing input was peripheral blood. Source of these receptors: a man aged 55 to 70 with acute or convalescent COVID-19.

The chain joins TRBV18 to TRBJ2-7; D remains ambiguous. V was clipped by 4 bases and J by 7 bases, with 8 bases between them. This CDR3 has 11 amino acids. Looked up from germline, CDR1 is KGHSH and CDR2 is LQKENI. The CDR3 DNA reads as TGTGCCAGCTCACTCACAGAAGAGCAGTACTTC. Translating it yields CASSLTEEQYF.

The chain is built from TRBV5-1 and TRBJ2-1, with D hard to call. CDR3 length: 12 residues. The germline V gene has CDR1 SGHRS and CDR2 YFSETQ. V was trimmed by 4 bases and J by 5 bases, leaving 7 bases between them. Written as DNA, the CDR3 is TGCGCCAGCAGCCAAATCCACAATGAGCAGTTCTTC. It yields the protein CASSQIHNEQFF.

The genes are TRBV5-5 and TRBJ2-2; D remains unclear. The CDR3 is 14 residues long. V was shortened by 2 bases and J by 2 bases, with 7 bases between the two germline ends. Looked up from germline, CDR1 is SGHKS and CDR2 is YYEKEE (reference sequence). This chain's CDR3 is CASSFGQNTGELFF. CDR3 bases: TGTGCCAGCAGCTTTGGGCAAAACACCGGGGAGCTGTTTTTT.

The rearrangement uses TRBV7-9 and TRBJ2-5; 14 nucleotides agree with TRBD2. Unmatched junction bases numbered 10, after V lost 5 bases and J lost 2 bases. The CDR3 covers 18 residues. CDR1 and CDR2 (germline): SEHNR, FQNEAQ (reference sequence). In DNA form, the CDR3 reads TGTGCCAGCAGCGAAGGACTAGCGGGAGGCCGGATTCAAGAGACCCAGTACTTC. Translating it yields CASSEGLAGGRIQETQYF.

This chain connects TRBV10-2 to TRBJ2-1; D uncertain. Germline-derived CDR1 and CDR2 are WSHSY and SAAADI. CDR3 length: 14 residues. V was cut by 4 bases and J by 5 bases, with 12 bases left in between. CDR3 in DNA: TGCGCCAGCAGTGTGGCAACTAAGAACAATGAGCAGTTCTTC. Its translation: CASSVATKNNEQFF.

The chain combines TRBV5-5 with TRBJ1-2, with D perhaps matching TRBD1 (6 bases). Germline CDR1 reads SGHKS; CDR2 reads YYEKEE (reference sequence). The CDR3 length is 15 residues. V was trimmed by 0 bases and J by 0 bases, leaving 9 bases between them. In DNA form, the CDR3 reads TGTGCCAGCAGCTTGGGACAGGACCCTAACTATGGCTACACCTTC. This gives the protein CASSLGQDPNYGYTF.

The chain couples TRBV19 to TRBJ1-1; no firm D call. Per germline, CDR1 LNHDA and CDR2 SQIVND (reference sequence). Trimming removed 3 bases at V and 1 base at J, with 9 bases between. The CDR3 extends over 14 amino acids. The CDR3, as DNA: TGTGCCAGTAGTATGAGGGAGAGGAACACTGAAGCTTTCTTT. This codes for CASSMRERNTEAFF. Using reference TRBV19 and TRBJ1-1 for the parts outside the CDR3, the full variable domain is DGGITQSPKYLFRKEGQNVTLSCEQNLNHDAMYWYRQDPGQGLRLIYYSQIVNDFQKGDIAEGYSVSREKKESFPLTVTSAQKNPTAFYLCASSMRERNTEAFFGQGTRLTVV.

V and J are TRBV6-1 and TRBJ2-1, with a weak D call TRBD2 (6 bases). The CDR3 contains 14 residues. Trimming left V 1 base short and J 8 bases short, with 12 bases between. Per germline, CDR1 MNHNS and CDR2 SASEGT. CDR3 in amino acids: CASSEGPGEYEQFF. The CDR3 DNA follows: TGTGCCAGCAGTGAAGGACCGGGAGAGTATGAGCAGTTCTTC.

The chain joins TRBV5-6 to TRBJ1-6; the match to TRBD1 covers 9 bases. J gave up 10 bases and V 9 bases, and 14 bases lay outside the gene matches. CDR1 is SGHDT and CDR2 is YYEEEE in the germline V gene. The CDR3 totals 15 residues. The CDR3 DNA follows: TGTGCCACCCGGCGGGGGACAGGGAGTTACTCACCCCTCCACTTT. Translation: CATRRGTGSYSPLHF. Full variable domain (missing parts from reference TRBV5-6 and TRBJ1-6): DAGVTQSPTHLIKTRGQQVTLRCSPKSGHDTVSWYQQALGQGPQFIFQYYEEEERQRGNFPDRFSGHQFPNYSSELNVNALLLGDSALYLCATRRGTGSYSPLHFGNGTRLTVT.

The chain employs TRBV10-3 and TRBJ1-4; 7 bases line up with TRBD1. J gave up 8 bases and V 10 bases, and 7 bases lay outside the gene matches. The germline V gene has CDR1 ENHRY and CDR2 SYGVKD. The length of the CDR3 is 12 residues. CDR3 loop: CATGQLDEKLFF. DNA for the CDR3: TGTGCCACGGGACAGCTCGACGAAAAACTGTTTTTT.

This clone was observed a single time. J is TRBJ2-7 and V is TRBV5-1; 10 bases are shared with TRBD1. Germline V gene lookup returns CDR1 SGHRS and CDR2 YFSETQ. The CDR3 sequence is 14 residues long. V trimming: 4 bases; J trimming: 5 bases; junction bases outside the gene matches: 6. The CDR3 DNA sequence: TGCGCCAGCAGCCCGGGACAGGGGTGGGACGAGCAGTACTTC. Encoded protein: CASSPGQGWDEQYF.

The rearrangement uses TRBV6-2 or TRBV6-3 and TRBJ2-3; perhaps TRBD2 as D (7 bases). V was pared by 5 bases and J by 2 bases, with 14 bases between. CDR1 and CDR2 from the germline V gene are MNHEY and SVGEGT. The CDR3 has 15 amino acids. CDR3 residues: CASSHKGGVTDTQYF. The DNA of the CDR3 is TGTGCCAGCAGTCACAAGGGGGGGGTCACAGATACGCAGTATTTT.

This chain joins TRBV18 and TRBJ2-7; D might be TRBD1 (5 bases). Per the germline V gene, CDR1 is KGHSH and CDR2 is LQKENI. Trimming removed 6 bases at V and 0 bases at J, with 9 bases between. This CDR3 comprises 13 residues. CDR3 region: CASSPDSSYEQYF. The CDR3 bases are TGTGCCAGCTCCCCCGACAGCTCCTACGAGCAGTACTTC. Complete variable domain (other parts from reference TRBV18 and TRBJ2-7): NAGVMQNPRHLVRRRGQEARLRCSPMKGHSHVYWYRQLPEEGLKFMVYLQKENIIDESGMPKERFSAEFPKEGPSILRIQQVVRGDSAAYFCASSPDSSYEQYFGPGTRLTVT.

The chain employs TRBV6-2 or TRBV6-3 and TRBJ1-1, with 8 bases that match TRBD1. Germline V gene sequence: CDR1 MNHEY, CDR2 SVGEGT. The CDR3 length is 15 residues. Germline trimming cut 0 bases from V and 6 bases from J; bases unmatched to any gene: 6. The DNA for the CDR3 is TGTGCCAGCAGTTACTCAAGACAGGGGAGCGCTGAAGCTTTCTTT. It codes for CASSYSRQGSAEAFF.

Details on this clone: Different DNA sequences within this sample yield the same CDR3. V is TRBV30 and J is TRBJ1-2, with TRBD1 identical over 8 bases. The CDR3 spans 14 residues. The J segment lost 2 bases and the V segment lost 0 bases, leaving 2 bases of the junction unmatched. Germline CDR1 is GTSNPN and CDR2 is SVGIG (reference sequence). CDR3 in amino acids: CAWSVTGGNYGYTF. CDR3 in DNA: TGTGCCTGGAGTGTAACAGGGGGAAACTATGGCTACACCTTC.

The V and J genes are TRBV7-2 and TRBJ2-1; TRBD2 might be the D (7 bases). V lost 3 bases and J lost 9, with 18 bases in between. The CDR3 runs to 15 residues. From germline, CDR1 is SGHTA and CDR2 FQGNSA. The CDR3 region is CASSFSWGGLGEQFF. The CDR3 bases are TGTGCCAGCAGCTTCTCTTGGGGGGGCCTGGGTGAGCAGTTCTTC. Using reference TRBV7-2 and TRBJ2-1 for the parts outside the CDR3, the full variable domain is GAGVSQSPSNKVTEKGKDVELRCDPISGHTALYWYRQSLGQGLEFLIYFQGNSAPDKSGLPSDRFSAERTGGSVSTLTIQRTQQEDSAVYLCASSFSWGGLGEQFFGPGTRLTVL.

The V and J genes are TRBV9 and TRBJ1-1, with D possibly TRBD1 on 6 matching bases. The CDR3 is made up of 15 amino acids. CDR1 is SGDLS, CDR2 YYNGEE, per germline. The V and J ends lost 4 bases and 0 bases respectively, with 13 bases between them. The CDR3 DNA is TGTGCCAGCAGCACGGAGAAGGGGGTGAACACTGAAGCTTTCTTT. Its translation: CASSTEKGVNTEAFF.

V gene TRBV11-3 combines with J gene TRBJ2-7, with D unclear. Germline V gives CDR1 SGHNT, CDR2 YENEEA. V gave up 4 bases and J gave up 7 bases, with 8 bases separating them. This CDR3 has 11 residues. The CDR3 nucleotides are TGTGCCAGCAGCTCAGGTGAGGAGCAGTACTTC. Protein product: CASSSGEEQYF. Combining the CDR3 with reference TRBV11-3 and TRBJ2-7 gives the whole variable domain EAGVVQSPRYKIIEKKQPVAFWCNPISGHNTLYWYLQNLGQGPELLIRYENEEAVDDSQLPKDRFSAERLKGVDSTLKIQPAELGDSAVYLCASSSGEEQYFGPGTRLTVT.

This clone has a count of ten or more. The chain joins TRBV2 to TRBJ2-3, with TRBD2 matching 8 bases. Germline assignment: CDR1 SNHLY and CDR2 FYNNEI. This CDR3 region has 15 residues. The J segment lost 1 base and the V segment lost 5 bases, leaving 5 bases of the junction unmatched. For the CDR3, the DNA is TGTGCCAGCAGTAGCATACTAGCGGGCACAGATACGCAGTATTTT. It translates to CASSSILAGTDTQYF.

This clone was seen a few times. The chain uses TRBV5-1 and TRBJ1-6; the match to TRBD1 covers 8 bases. V was pared by 0 bases and J by 4 bases, with 6 bases of the junction left unmatched. CDR3 length: 17 residues. Looked up from germline, CDR1 is SGHRS and CDR2 is YFSETQ. The CDR3 is CASSLATGTGYNSPLHF. CDR3 nucleotides: TGCGCCAGCAGCTTGGCAACCGGGACAGGTTATAATTCACCCCTCCACTTT.

The chain links TRBV28 to TRBJ2-5; 9 positions match TRBD1. The trim removed 8 bases at V and 7 bases at J, leaving 17 bases unmatched. Germline V gene data show CDR1 as MDHEN and CDR2 as SYDVKM. CDR3 length equals 16 residues. The CDR3 sequence: CASPPYSDRGIGTQYF. The CDR3 nucleotides read TGTGCCAGCCCACCCTACTCCGACAGGGGGATCGGGACCCAGTACTTC.

This chain joins TRBV10-3 and TRBJ1-2; 10 nucleotides line up with TRBD1. Looked up from germline, CDR1 is ENHRY and CDR2 is SYGVKD. The CDR3 runs to 14 residues. With 7 bases clipped from V and 6 bases from J, the junction kept 8 bases outside the gene matches. CDR3 protein: CAITQTGGADGYTF. CDR3 bases: TGTGCCATCACCCAGACAGGGGGCGCGGATGGCTACACCTTC.

The chain couples TRBV6-5 to TRBJ1-5; D call uncertain. The V and J ends lost 0 bases and 6 bases respectively, with 6 bases between them. The CDR3 extends over 13 amino acids. Germline V gives CDR1 MNHEY, CDR2 SVGAGI. CDR3 sequence reads: CASSYSRSQPQHF. CDR3 DNA sequence: TGTGCCAGCAGTTACTCTCGGTCTCAGCCCCAGCATTTT.

This clone is a singleton in its sample. The chain combines TRBV20-1 with TRBJ2-1; 9 bases map to TRBD2. V shed 3 bases and J 3 bases; nucleotides not matched to a gene: 3. The CDR3 totals 14 residues. Per germline, CDR1 DFQATT and CDR2 SNEGSKA (reference sequence). CDR3 region: CSASVAGVYNEQFF. The CDR3 bases are TGCAGTGCTAGTGTAGCGGGAGTCTACAATGAGCAGTTCTTC.

This chain uses TRBV5-4 with TRBJ2-3; 10 bases match TRBD2. Germline assignment: CDR1 SGHNT and CDR2 YYREEE (reference sequence). The CDR3 consists of 15 residues. The ends lost 0 bases at V and 6 bases at J; junction bases unmatched: 4. The CDR3 sequence is CASSLVGSGGDTQYF. The DNA of the CDR3 is TGTGCCAGCAGCTTGGTGGGTAGCGGGGGGGATACGCAGTATTTT.

The chain is built from TRBV7-9 and TRBJ2-7, with TRBD1 as a possible D gene (6 bases). This CDR3 is 13 amino acids long. Germline V gene sequence: CDR1 SEHNR, CDR2 FQNEAQ (reference sequence). V lost 10 bases and J 7 bases, leaving 20 bases between the germline ends. This CDR3 is CAKAGTRTREQYF. CDR3 in DNA: TGTGCCAAGGCCGGGACACGCACCCGGGAGCAGTACTTC.

The table lists this clone with a few counts. The CDR3, as DNA: TGTGCCAGCAGCGCCAGGGATGCTGGAAACACCATATATTTT. Translation gives CASSARDAGNTIYF. The rearrangement joins TRBV9 to TRBJ1-3; weak D call: TRBD1 (5 bases). From germline, CDR1 is SGDLS and CDR2 YYNGEE. The CDR3 is 14 residues long. V gave up 3 bases and J gave up 2 bases, with 9 bases separating them.

The chain uses TRBV3-1 (or the pseudogene TRBV3-2) and TRBJ2-7; TRBD1 matches at 11 bases. Looked up from germline, CDR1 is LGHDT and CDR2 is YNNKEL (reference sequence). CDR3 size: 15 residues. The V gene end was trimmed by 4 bases and the J gene end by 2 bases; junction bases not matched to a gene: 4. CDR3 sequence: CASSPGTGGTYEQYF. The CDR3 region has the DNA TGTGCCAGCAGCCCGGGGACAGGGGGAACCTACGAGCAGTACTTC.

This clone showed up just a few times. This chain connects TRBV5-1 to TRBJ1-2; 9 bases agree with TRBD1. The CDR3 contains 13 residues. J was trimmed by 6 bases and V by 4 bases; bases with no gene match: 4. Germline CDR1 and CDR2: SGHRS and YFSETQ. The CDR3 DNA is TGCGCCAGCAGCCAAACAGGGGGCGATGGCTACACCTTC. The encoded protein is CASSQTGGDGYTF.

The chain joins TRBV7-3 to TRBJ2-7, with 9 positions matching TRBD2. Per germline, CDR1 SGHTA and CDR2 FQGTGA. The V gene end was trimmed by 5 bases and the J gene end by 3 bases; junction bases not matched to a gene: 5. The CDR3 loop spans 14 amino acids. The CDR3 loop reads CASSRTSDGYEQYF. CDR3 sequence (DNA): TGTGCCAGCAGCCGGACTAGCGACGGCTACGAGCAGTACTTC.

This clone is a singleton in its sample. The V call is TRBV5-1, the J call TRBJ2-3, with 7 bases lining up with TRBD2. The CDR3 runs 16 residues. The germline CDR1 and CDR2 sequences are SGHRS and YFSETQ. After removal of 4 bases from V and 7 bases from J, the junction contained 15 bases not matched to a gene. The CDR3 reads CASSLLASGVKNTQYF. CDR3 coding DNA: TGCGCCAGCAGCCTACTAGCGTCCGGTGTAAAAAATACGCAGTATTTT.